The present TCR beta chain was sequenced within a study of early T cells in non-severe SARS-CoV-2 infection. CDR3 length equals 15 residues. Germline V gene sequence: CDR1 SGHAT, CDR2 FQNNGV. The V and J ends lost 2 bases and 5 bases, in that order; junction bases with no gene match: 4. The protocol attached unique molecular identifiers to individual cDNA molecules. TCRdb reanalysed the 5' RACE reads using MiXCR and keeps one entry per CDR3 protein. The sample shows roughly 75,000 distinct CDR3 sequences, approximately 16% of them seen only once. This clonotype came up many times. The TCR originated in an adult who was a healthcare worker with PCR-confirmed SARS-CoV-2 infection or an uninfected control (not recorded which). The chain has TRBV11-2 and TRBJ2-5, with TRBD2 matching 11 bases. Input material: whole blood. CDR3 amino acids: CASSLTSGRMETQYF. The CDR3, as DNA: TGTGCCAGCAGCTTAACTAGCGGGAGAATGGAGACCCAGTACTTC.